Listed below are T cell receptor beta chains from one sample, sequenced in a study of cytomegalovirus exposure and HLA in healthy donors. Some clones are missing from TCRdb's copy, which holds only in-frame ones; the method was immunoSEQ multiplex PCR. The sample has 70,000 to 95,000 clones, about three quarters seen once. The sample taken for sequencing was PBMCs. The receptors derive from a male donor in good health and CMV-seronegative. The CDR3 runs from the conserved cysteine through the conserved F or W. A D gene is named only where the DNA matches it firmly. The size of a clone is reported for some rows only, either as once, few or many, or as a class for expanded clones.

d_call	v_call	j_call	clone_size	cdr3_aa	cdr3_nt
NA	TRBV13	TRBJ2-3	few	CASSSFGQAGEDTQYF	TGTGCCAGCAGCTCCTTCGGACAAGCAGGGGAAGATACGCAGTATTTT
NA	TRBV11-2	TRBJ2-1	few	CASSSASPNEQFF	TGTGCCAGCAGCTCTGCTAGCCCCAATGAGCAGTTCTTC
TRBD1	TRBV6-5	TRBJ1-5	NA	CASSRDRDQPQHF	TGTGCCAGCAGCCGGGACAGGGATCAGCCCCAGCATTTT
TRBD1	TRBV7-6	TRBJ2-2	NA	CASSLGQGANTGELFF	TGTGCCAGCAGCTTAGGGCAGGGGGCGAACACCGGGGAGCTGTTTTTT
NA	TRBV7-6	TRBJ1-2	NA	CASSSTANYGYTF	TGTGCCAGCAGCTCGACAGCTAACTATGGCTACACCTTC
NA	TRBV5-1	TRBJ1-4	NA	CASSLGPLTGNPEKLFF	TGCGCCAGCAGCTTGGGGCCCCTTACGGGGAACCCTGAAAAACTGTTTTTT
TRBD1	TRBV9	TRBJ1-3	NA	CASSVGQGFAGNTIYF	TGTGCCAGCAGCGTGGGACAGGGTTTTGCTGGAAACACCATATATTTT
NA	TRBV4-3	TRBJ1-1	NA	CASSQFVGSMNTEAFF	TGCGCCAGCAGCCAATTTGTAGGGAGTATGAACACTGAAGCTTTCTTT
NA	TRBV5-1	TRBJ1-1	few	CASSGEGSHSEAFF	TGCGCCAGCAGCGGGGAGGGTTCGCACTCTGAAGCTTTCTTT
TRBD1	TRBV27	TRBJ2-7	once	CASSLFRDRGTNEQYF	TGTGCCAGCAGTTTATTTAGGGACAGGGGCACCAACGAGCAGTACTTC
TRBD1	TRBV15	TRBJ2-7	NA	CATSRDGGQGTYEQYF	TGTGCCACCAGCAGAGATGGCGGACAGGGAACCTACGAGCAGTACTTC
NA	TRBV18	TRBJ1-1	NA	CASSPLEGDTEAFF	TGTGCCAGCTCACCATTAGAAGGGGACACTGAAGCTTTCTTT
NA	TRBV30	TRBJ1-1	NA	CAWSGYYEAFF	TGTGCCTGGAGTGGATACTACGAAGCTTTCTTT
TRBD1	TRBV6-1	TRBJ1-4	NA	CASSEITPGTGNEKLFF	TGTGCCAGCAGTGAGATAACCCCCGGGACAGGAAATGAAAAACTGTTTTTT
NA	TRBV18	TRBJ1-5	once	CASSPSYGSQPQHF	TGTGCCAGCTCACCTAGCTACGGGAGTCAGCCCCAGCATTTT
NA	TRBV5-1	TRBJ1-1	NA	CASSSRAQAGGLEAFF	TGCGCCAGCAGCTCCCGCGCCCAGGCGGGGGGCCTTGAAGCTTTCTTT
NA	TRBV6-5	TRBJ2-3	once	CASSRDRTDTQYF	TGTGCCAGCAGCCGCGACAGAACAGATACGCAGTATTTT
TRBD2	TRBV5-4	TRBJ2-3	NA	CASSSMPAGVGDTQYF	TGTGCCAGCAGCTCCATGCCAGCGGGAGTAGGAGATACGCAGTATTTT
NA	TRBV29-1	TRBJ2-3	NA	CSVGSTPRPDTQYF	TGCAGCGTTGGCAGCACCCCTAGACCAGATACGCAGTATTTT
NA	TRBV5-6	TRBJ1-2	NA	CASSWSGPVYGYTF	TGTGCCAGCAGCTGGAGCGGTCCAGTCTATGGCTACACCTTC
TRBD1	TRBV11-2	TRBJ1-4	NA	CASSLEQGYNEKLFF	TGTGCCAGCAGCTTAGAACAGGGGTATAATGAAAAACTGTTTTTT
TRBD1	TRBV29-1	TRBJ1-1	NA	CSATQGAYEAFF	TGCAGCGCCACCCAGGGGGCTTATGAAGCTTTCTTT
NA	TRBV5-4	TRBJ2-5	NA	CASSPGGIQETQYF	TGTGCCAGCAGCCCCGGGGGAATCCAAGAGACCCAGTACTTC
TRBD1	TRBV19	TRBJ2-1	once	CASSTTGGAYNEQFF	TGTGCCAGTAGTACGACAGGGGGCGCGTACAATGAGCAGTTCTTC
NA	TRBV29-1	TRBJ1-1	NA	CSVAQGEAFF	TGCAGCGTGGCACAGGGAGAAGCTTTCTTT
TRBD1	TRBV27	TRBJ1-1	once	CASSSRMTGGRSNTEAFF	TGTGCCAGCAGTTCACGGATGACAGGGGGCCGATCGAACACTGAAGCTTTCTTT
NA	TRBV19	TRBJ1-2	NA	CASSGREFLRTYGYTF	TGTGCCAGTAGCGGTAGGGAGTTCTTAAGAACCTATGGCTACACCTTC
NA	TRBV29-1	TRBJ1-1	once	CSAHSGGWYTEAFF	TGCAGCGCCCACTCGGGGGGCTGGTACACTGAAGCTTTCTTT
NA	TRBV7-2	TRBJ2-5	NA	CASSLGRGPQGSQYF	TGTGCCAGCAGCTTAGGTAGGGGACCCCAGGGGTCCCAGTACTTC
NA	TRBV30	TRBJ1-2	NA	CAWKIGQFHGYTF	TGTGCCTGGAAGATAGGACAGTTCCATGGCTACACCTTC
NA	TRBV9	TRBJ2-1	NA	CASSAAGQAHEQFF	TGTGCCAGCAGCGCCGCCGGACAAGCGCATGAGCAGTTCTTC
NA	TRBV28	TRBJ1-1	NA	CASSLTTEAFF	TGTGCCAGCAGTTTAACTACCGAAGCTTTCTTT
NA	TRBV18	TRBJ2-5	NA	CASSPRGSEIKTQYF	TGTGCCAGCTCACCACGAGGGTCCGAGATAAAGACCCAGTACTTC